This T cell receptor beta chain comes out of a study of T-cell reconstitution after alpha-beta-depleted transplantation in children. During its preparation, the TCRbeta library received unique molecular identifiers. Each CDR3 protein is one row after TCRdb ran MiXCR on the PCR reads. Of about 500,000 distinct CDR3 sequences in the sample, roughly 33% were seen once. The origin of this receptor is a human donor who donated a stem cell graft to a child with aplastic anemia. Sequences were derived from PBMCs from the stem cell graft donor, sampled from the stem cell graft.

CDR3 residues: CASSVRDTQYF. CDR3 nucleotide sequence: TGTGCCAGTAGCGTACGGGATACGCAGTATTTT. The chain links TRBV28 to TRBJ2-3; a possible D gene is TRBD2 (5 bases). The germline V gene has CDR1 MDHEN and CDR2 SYDVKM. The CDR3 loop spans 11 amino acids. The V end lost 9 bases, the J end lost 6 bases, and 10 bases lay between the germline ends.